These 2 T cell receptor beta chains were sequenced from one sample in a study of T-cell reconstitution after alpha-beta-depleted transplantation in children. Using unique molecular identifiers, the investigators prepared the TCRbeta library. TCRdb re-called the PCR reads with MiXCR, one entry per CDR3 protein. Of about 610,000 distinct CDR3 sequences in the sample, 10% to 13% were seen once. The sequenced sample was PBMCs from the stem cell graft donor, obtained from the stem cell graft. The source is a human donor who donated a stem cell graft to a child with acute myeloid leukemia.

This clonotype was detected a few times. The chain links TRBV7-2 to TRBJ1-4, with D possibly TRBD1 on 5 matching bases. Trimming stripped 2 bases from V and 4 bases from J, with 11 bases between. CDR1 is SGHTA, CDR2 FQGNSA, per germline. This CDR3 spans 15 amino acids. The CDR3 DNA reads TGTGCCAGCAGCTTAAGGGGCGGAGATAATGAAAAACTGTTTTTT. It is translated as CASSLRGGDNEKLFF.

CDR3 in DNA: TGTGCCAGCAGCTTAATTCCAGGGCCTATCTACGAGCAGTACTTC. The encoded protein is CASSLIPGPIYEQYF. The rearrangement joins TRBV7-2 to TRBJ2-7; tentatively, D is TRBD1 (5 bases). The length of the CDR3 is 15 residues. Per the germline V gene, CDR1 is SGHTA and CDR2 is FQGNSA. The V gene lost 2 bases and the J gene lost 3 bases, with 14 bases spanning the gap.